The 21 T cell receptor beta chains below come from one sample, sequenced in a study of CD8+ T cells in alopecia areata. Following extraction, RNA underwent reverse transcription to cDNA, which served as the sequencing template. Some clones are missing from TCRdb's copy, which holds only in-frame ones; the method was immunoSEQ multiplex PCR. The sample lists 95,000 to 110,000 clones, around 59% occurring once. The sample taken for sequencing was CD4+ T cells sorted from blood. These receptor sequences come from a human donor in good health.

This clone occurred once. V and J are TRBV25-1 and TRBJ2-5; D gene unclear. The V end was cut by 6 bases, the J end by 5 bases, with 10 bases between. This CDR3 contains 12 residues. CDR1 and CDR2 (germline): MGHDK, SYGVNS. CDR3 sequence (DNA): TGTGCCAGCAGCCCTGCGGAGGAGACCCAGTACTTC. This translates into CASSPAEETQYF.

CDR3 in amino acids: CASSSGRLQETQYF. CDR3 nucleotides: TGTGCCAGCAGTTCGGGACGCCTACAAGAGACCCAGTACTTC. The chain joins TRBV6-5 to TRBJ2-5; D tentatively fits TRBD1 or TRBD2 (5 bases each). The V gene lost 4 bases and the J gene lost 2 bases, with 11 bases spanning the gap. The CDR3 runs to 14 residues. Germline V gene data show CDR1 as MNHEY and CDR2 as SVGAGI.

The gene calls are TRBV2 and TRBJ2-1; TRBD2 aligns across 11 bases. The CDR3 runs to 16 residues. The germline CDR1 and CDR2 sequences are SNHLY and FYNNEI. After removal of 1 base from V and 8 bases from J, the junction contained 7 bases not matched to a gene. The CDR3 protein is CASSEDLAGGLYEQFF. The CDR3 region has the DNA TGTGCCAGCAGTGAAGACTTAGCGGGGGGGCTCTATGAGCAGTTCTTC.

In DNA, the CDR3 is TGTGCCAGCAGTTATACGACAGGGGAAAAACTGTTTTTT. The encoded protein is CASSYTTGEKLFF. The chain employs TRBV6-5 and TRBJ1-4; 7 bases match TRBD1. This CDR3 has 13 residues. Trimming at V came to 3 bases and at J to 8 bases, leaving 3 bases not matched to a gene. Germline CDR1 and CDR2: MNHEY and SVGAGI.

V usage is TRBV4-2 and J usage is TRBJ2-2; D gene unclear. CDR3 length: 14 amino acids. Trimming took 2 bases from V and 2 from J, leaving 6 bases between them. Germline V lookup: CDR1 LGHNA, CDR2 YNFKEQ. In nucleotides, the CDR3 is TGTGCCAGCAGCCAAAAGGGAAACACCGGGGAGCTGTTTTTT. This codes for CASSQKGNTGELFF.

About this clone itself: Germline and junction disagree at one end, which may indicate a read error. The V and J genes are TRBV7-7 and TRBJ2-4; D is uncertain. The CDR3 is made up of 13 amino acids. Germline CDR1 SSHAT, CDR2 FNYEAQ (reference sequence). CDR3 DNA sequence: TGTGCTAGCAGCTATTCATTTGGGGACATTCAGTACTTC. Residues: CASSYSFGDIQYF.

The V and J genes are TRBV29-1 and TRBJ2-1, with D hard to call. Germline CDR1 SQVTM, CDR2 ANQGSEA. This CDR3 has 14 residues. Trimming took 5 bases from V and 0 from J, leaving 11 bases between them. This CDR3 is CSVQPLHSYNEQFF. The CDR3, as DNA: TGCAGCGTTCAGCCCTTACACTCCTACAATGAGCAGTTCTTC.

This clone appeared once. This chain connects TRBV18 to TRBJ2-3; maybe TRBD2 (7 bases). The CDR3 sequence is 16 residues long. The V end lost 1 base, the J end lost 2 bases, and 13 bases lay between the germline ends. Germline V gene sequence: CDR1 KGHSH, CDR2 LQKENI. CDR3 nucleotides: TGTGCCAGCTCACCACAGGCGGGGGCCTCCACAGATACGCAGTATTTT. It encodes CASSPQAGASTDTQYF.

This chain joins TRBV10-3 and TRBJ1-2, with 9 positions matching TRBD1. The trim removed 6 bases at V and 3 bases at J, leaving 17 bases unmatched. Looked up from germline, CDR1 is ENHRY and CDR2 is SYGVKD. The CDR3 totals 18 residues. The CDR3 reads CAIRRTGEQDRKDYGYTF. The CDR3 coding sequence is TGTGCCATCAGAAGGACAGGGGAGCAAGATCGAAAGGACTATGGCTACACCTTC.

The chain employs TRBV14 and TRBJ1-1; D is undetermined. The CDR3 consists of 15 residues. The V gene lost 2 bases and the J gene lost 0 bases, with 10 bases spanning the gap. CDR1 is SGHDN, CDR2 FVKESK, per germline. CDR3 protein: CASSQYGRMNTEAFF. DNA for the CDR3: TGTGCCAGCAGCCAATACGGGCGGATGAACACTGAAGCTTTCTTT.

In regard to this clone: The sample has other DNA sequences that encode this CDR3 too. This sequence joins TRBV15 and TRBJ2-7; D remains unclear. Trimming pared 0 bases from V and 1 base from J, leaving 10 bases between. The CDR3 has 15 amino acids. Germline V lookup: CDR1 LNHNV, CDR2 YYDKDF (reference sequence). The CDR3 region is CATSRDLGRSYEQYF. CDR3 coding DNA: TGTGCCACCAGCAGAGATCTTGGGCGATCCTACGAGCAGTACTTC.

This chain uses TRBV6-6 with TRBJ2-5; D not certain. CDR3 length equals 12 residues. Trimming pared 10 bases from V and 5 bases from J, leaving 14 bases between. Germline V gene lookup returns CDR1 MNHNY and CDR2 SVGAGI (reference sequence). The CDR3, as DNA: TGTGCCATCAGCCTGACCCGTGAGACCCAGTACTTC. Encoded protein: CAISLTRETQYF.

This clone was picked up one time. The CDR3 DNA follows: TGTGCCAGCAGTTACCAGGTTGATGGCTACACCTTC. It codes for CASSYQVDGYTF. The genes are TRBV6-6 and TRBJ1-2, with D unclear. Trimming cost V 2 bases and J 6 bases, with 7 bases left between them. The CDR3 spans 12 residues. Germline V lookup: CDR1 MNHNY, CDR2 SVGAGI (reference sequence).

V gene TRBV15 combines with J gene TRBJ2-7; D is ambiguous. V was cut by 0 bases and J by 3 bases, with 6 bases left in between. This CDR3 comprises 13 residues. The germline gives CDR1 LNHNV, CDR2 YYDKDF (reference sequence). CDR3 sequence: CATSRDPSYEQYF. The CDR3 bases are TGTGCCACCAGCAGAGATCCCAGCTACGAGCAGTACTTC.

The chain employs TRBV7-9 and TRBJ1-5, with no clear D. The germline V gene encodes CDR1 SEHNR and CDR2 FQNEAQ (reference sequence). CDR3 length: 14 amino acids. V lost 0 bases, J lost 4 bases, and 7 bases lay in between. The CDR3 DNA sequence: TGTGCCAGCAGCTTAGCGGGGAAGAATCAGCCCCAGCATTTT. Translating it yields CASSLAGKNQPQHF.

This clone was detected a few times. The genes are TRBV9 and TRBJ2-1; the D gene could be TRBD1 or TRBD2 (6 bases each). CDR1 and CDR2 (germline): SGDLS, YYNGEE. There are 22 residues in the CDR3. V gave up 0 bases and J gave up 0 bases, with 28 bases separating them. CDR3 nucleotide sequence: TGTGCCAGCAGCGTAGGGAGACTGGGGGGCTTACCCCTCCAAGGCTCCTACAATGAGCAGTTCTTC. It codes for CASSVGRLGGLPLQGSYNEQFF.

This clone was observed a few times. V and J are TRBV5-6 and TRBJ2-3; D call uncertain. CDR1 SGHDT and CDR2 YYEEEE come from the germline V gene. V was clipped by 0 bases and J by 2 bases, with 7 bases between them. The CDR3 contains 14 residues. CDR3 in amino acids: CASSLVLTTDTQYF. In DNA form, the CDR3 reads TGTGCCAGCAGCTTGGTACTTACCACAGATACGCAGTATTTT.

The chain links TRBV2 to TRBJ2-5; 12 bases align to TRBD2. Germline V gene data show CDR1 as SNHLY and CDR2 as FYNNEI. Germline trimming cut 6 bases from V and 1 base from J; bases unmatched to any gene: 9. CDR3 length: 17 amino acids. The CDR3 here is CASSKGLAGTFQETQYF. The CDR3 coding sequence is TGTGCCAGCAGCAAAGGACTAGCGGGGACTTTCCAAGAGACCCAGTACTTC.

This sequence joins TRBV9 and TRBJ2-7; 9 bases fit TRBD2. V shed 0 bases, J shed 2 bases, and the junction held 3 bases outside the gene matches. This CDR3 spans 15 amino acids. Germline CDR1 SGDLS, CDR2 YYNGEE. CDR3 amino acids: CASSVGVAGAYEQYF. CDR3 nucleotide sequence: TGTGCCAGCAGCGTAGGGGTAGCGGGGGCCTACGAGCAGTACTTC.

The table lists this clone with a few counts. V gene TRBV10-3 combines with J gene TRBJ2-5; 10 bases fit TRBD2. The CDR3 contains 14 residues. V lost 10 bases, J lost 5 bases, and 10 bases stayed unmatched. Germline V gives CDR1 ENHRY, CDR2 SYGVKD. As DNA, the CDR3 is TGTGCCACCAGCGGGGGGGTCTCGACGGAGACCCAGTACTTC. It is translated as CATSGGVSTETQYF.

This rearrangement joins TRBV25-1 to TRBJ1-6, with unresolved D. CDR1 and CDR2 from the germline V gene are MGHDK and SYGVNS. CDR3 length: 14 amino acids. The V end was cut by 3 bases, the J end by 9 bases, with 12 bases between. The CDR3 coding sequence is TGTGCCAGCAGTGATCAAGGGCGGAGTTCACCCCTCCACTTT. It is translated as CASSDQGRSSPLHF.